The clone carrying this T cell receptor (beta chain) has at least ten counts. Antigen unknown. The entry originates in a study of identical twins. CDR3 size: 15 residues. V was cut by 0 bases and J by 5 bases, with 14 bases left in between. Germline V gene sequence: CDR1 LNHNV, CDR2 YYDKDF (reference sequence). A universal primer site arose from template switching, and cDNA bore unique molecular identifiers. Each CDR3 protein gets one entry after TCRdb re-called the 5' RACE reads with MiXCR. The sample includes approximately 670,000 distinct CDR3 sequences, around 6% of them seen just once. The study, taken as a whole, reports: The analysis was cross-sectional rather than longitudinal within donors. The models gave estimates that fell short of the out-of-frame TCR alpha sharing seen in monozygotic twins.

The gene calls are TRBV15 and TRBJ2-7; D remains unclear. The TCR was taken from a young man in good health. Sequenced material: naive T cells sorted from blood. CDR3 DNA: TGTGCCACCAGCAGAGAGAGCAGGTCCCCTCACGAGCAGTACTTC. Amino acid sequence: CATSRESRSPHEQYF.